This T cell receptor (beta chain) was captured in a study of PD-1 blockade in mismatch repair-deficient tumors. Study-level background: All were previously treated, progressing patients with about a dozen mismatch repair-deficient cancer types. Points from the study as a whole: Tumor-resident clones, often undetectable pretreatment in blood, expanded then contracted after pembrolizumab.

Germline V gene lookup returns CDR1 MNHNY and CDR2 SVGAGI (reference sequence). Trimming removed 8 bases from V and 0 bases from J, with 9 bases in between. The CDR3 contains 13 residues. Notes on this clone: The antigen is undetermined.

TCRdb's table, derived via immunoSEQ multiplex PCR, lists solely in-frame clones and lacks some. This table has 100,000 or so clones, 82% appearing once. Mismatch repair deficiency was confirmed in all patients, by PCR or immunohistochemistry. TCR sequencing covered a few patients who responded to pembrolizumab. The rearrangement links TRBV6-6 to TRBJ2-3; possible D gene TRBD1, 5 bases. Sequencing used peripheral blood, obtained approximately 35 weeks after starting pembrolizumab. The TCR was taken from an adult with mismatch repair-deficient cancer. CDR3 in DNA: TGTGCCAGCGGTGGACATAGCACAGATACGCAGTATTTT. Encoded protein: CASGGHSTDTQYF.